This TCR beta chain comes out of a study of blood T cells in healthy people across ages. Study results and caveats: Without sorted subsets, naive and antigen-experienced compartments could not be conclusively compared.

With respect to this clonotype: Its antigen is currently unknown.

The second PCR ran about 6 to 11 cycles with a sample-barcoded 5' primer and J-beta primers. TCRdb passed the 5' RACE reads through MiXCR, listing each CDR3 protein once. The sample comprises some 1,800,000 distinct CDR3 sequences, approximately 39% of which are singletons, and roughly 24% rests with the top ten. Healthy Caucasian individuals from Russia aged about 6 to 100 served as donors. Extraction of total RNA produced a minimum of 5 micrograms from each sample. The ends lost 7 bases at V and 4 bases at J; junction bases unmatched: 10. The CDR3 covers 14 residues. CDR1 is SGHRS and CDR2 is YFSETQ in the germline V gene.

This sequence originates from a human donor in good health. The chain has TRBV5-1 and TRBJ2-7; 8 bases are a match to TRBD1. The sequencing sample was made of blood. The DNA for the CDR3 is TGCGCCAGCCGCGAGACAGGGGATTTGTACGAGCAGTACTTC. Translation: CASRETGDLYEQYF.